This TCR beta chain was profiled in a study of tumor-infiltrating lymphocytes in primary liver carcinoma. Overall study results and limits: Just around 7.5-25% of top clones spanned all five tumor regions. Tumor samples exhibited a significantly greater top-250-clone fraction than blood samples (p = 0.039).

Concerning this clonotype: Its antigen is not known. The germline gene is not matched at one end of the junction; a read error may be the cause.

Using a constant-region primer together with ProtoScript II reverse transcriptase, TCR beta cDNA was made from about 500 ng of total RNA. Slightly modified ARM-PCR, run as three nested multiplex PCR rounds, produced the TCR beta libraries. The first two PCR rounds used TRBV1-TRBV30 forward primers with a C-beta reverse primer, roughly 10 cycles each. TCRdb re-analysed the multiplex PCR reads in MiXCR, keeping a single row per CDR3 protein. The table includes about 20,000 distinct CDR3 sequences, 65% to 85% detected once. The germline V gene encodes CDR1 SGHNT and CDR2 YYREEE (reference sequence). There are 14 residues in the CDR3. Bulk tissue was left unsorted, and RNA and DNA were co-extracted from 20-30 mg of it. Each individual tumor supplied samples from five separate regions.

Sequencing used liver tumor tissue from sampling region 4. Subset given: tumor region T4, right-lateral pole. The chain combines TRBV5-4 with TRBJ2-6; tentative D call: TRBD1 (5 bases). The source is a woman in her twenties or thirties with primary liver carcinoma and hepatitis B virus infection. CDR3 bases: TGTGCCAGTAGCTTGGCAGCTGGGGCCAACACCCTGACTTTC. It is translated as CASSLAAGANTLTF.